Listed below are T cell receptor beta chains from one sample, sequenced in a study of cytomegalovirus exposure and HLA in healthy donors. Some clones are missing from TCRdb's copy, which holds only in-frame ones; the method was immunoSEQ multiplex PCR. The table has roughly 190,000 clones, around 90% seen once. The specimen sequenced was PBMCs. These receptors were taken from a woman aged 18-29 years in good health and CMV-seronegative. Both conserved end residues are part of each CDR3. Each record gives: V gene, clone size, D gene, J gene, CDR3 DNA, CDR3 protein. A D gene is named only where the DNA matches it firmly. Clone size is shown for a subset of rows, as once, few, many or a class of expanded clone.

TRBV7-2	NA	TRBD2	TRBJ2-5	TGTGCCAGCAGCCTGACTAGCGGGAACTTCGGGGAGACCCAGTACTTC	CASSLTSGNFGETQYF
TRBV7-2	NA	TRBD1	TRBJ1-2	TGTGCCAGCAGCTTATCGGCAGGGGGGAACTATGGCTACACCTTC	CASSLSAGGNYGYTF
TRBV6-1	NA	TRBD1	TRBJ2-3	TGTGCCAGCAGTGTGGGGACAGGCACAGATACGCAGTATTTT	CASSVGTGTDTQYF
TRBV11-2	NA	TRBD2	TRBJ2-3	TGTGCCAGCAGCCCCACGTCCGTAGCGGGAGAGGCAGATACGCAGTATTTT	CASSPTSVAGEADTQYF
TRBV7-9	NA	NA	TRBJ2-5	TGTGCCAGCAGCTACTCGCTAGGGGGAGAGACCCAGTACTTC	CASSYSLGGETQYF
TRBV10-3	NA	NA	TRBJ1-2	TGTGCCATCAGTGTGGACAGCGGCTATGGCTACACCTTC	CAISVDSGYGYTF
TRBV5-6	NA	NA	TRBJ1-2	TGTGCCAGCAGCAAACCAGGATGGGGCTACACCTTC	CASSKPGWGYTF
TRBV4-1	NA	NA	TRBJ2-7	TGCGCCAGCAGCCAAGTACTAGCTCACGAGCAGTACTTC	CASSQVLAHEQYF
TRBV4-1	few	TRBD1	TRBJ1-5	TGCGCCAGCAGCCAGGGACAGAGCTACCCCCAGCCCCAGCATTTT	CASSQGQSYPQPQHF
TRBV5-1	once	NA	TRBJ2-5	TGCGCCAGCAGCTTGGGGGCCAAAGAGACCCAGTACTTC	CASSLGAKETQYF
TRBV18	NA	NA	TRBJ1-2	TGTGCCAGCTCACCACCGGCGCGGGTAGGCTATGGCTACACCTTC	CASSPPARVGYGYTF
TRBV5-1	NA	TRBD2	TRBJ2-3	TGCGCCAGCAGCTTAACTAGCGGGGGGGCCCAAGATACGCAGTATTTT	CASSLTSGGAQDTQYF
TRBV7-9	medium-sized	TRBD2	TRBJ2-5	TGTGCCAGCAGCTTGGGAGGCGGGGGGGGCCGAGAGACCCAGTACTTC	CASSLGGGGGRETQYF
TRBV6-5	NA	NA	TRBJ2-7	TGTGCCAGCAGTTCAGACAGGAGCCACGAGCAGTACTTC	CASSSDRSHEQYF
TRBV30	NA	TRBD2	TRBJ2-3	TGTGCCTGGAGCGAACTAGCGGGAGGGCCAGATACGCAGTATTTT	CAWSELAGGPDTQYF
TRBV4-1	NA	NA	TRBJ2-5	TGCGCCAGCAGCCCTTCTTGGGGCCCCAAAGAGACCCAGTACTTC	CASSPSWGPKETQYF
TRBV5-8	NA	NA	TRBJ1-5	TGTGCCAGCAGCTTGGCCGGGAAGGCGCCCCAGCATTTT	CASSLAGKAPQHF
TRBV13	NA	TRBD1	TRBJ2-4	TGTGCCAGCGGCTTAGAGGGGGCCGGGGTAGCCAAAAACATTCAGTACTTC	CASGLEGAGVAKNIQYF
TRBV4-3	NA	TRBD1	TRBJ1-3	TGCGCCAGCAGCCAAGATCTCGCAGGGGGCTCTGGAAACACCATATATTTT	CASSQDLAGGSGNTIYF
TRBV19	NA	TRBD2	TRBJ2-1	TGTGCCAGTAGTATATTGGCACTAGCGGGAGGTCGCAATGAGCAGTTCTTC	CASSILALAGGRNEQFF
TRBV4-3	NA	TRBD2	TRBJ2-7	TGCGCCAGCAGCCAAGATAGCGGGTCCTCCTACGAGCAGTACTTC	CASSQDSGSSYEQYF
TRBV25-1	NA	NA	TRBJ1-1	TGTGCCAGCAGTGAGCATAAAGGGACTATGAACACTGAAGCTTTCTTT	CASSEHKGTMNTEAFF
TRBV18	NA	TRBD1	TRBJ2-7	TGTGCCAGCTCACCGGGGACAGCTAACGAGCAGTACTTC	CASSPGTANEQYF
TRBV5-4	NA	NA	TRBJ2-7	TGTGCCAGCAGCTTGTCGGCTGCGGGCGAGCAGTACTTC	CASSLSAAGEQYF
TRBV5-1	NA	NA	TRBJ1-3	TGCGCCAGCAGCTTGAGCAGGGGCTCTGGAAACACCATATATTTT	CASSLSRGSGNTIYF
TRBV7-9	NA	TRBD2	TRBJ2-2	TGTGCCAGCAGCTTTAGGCTAGCGGGAGCCCCGGCCCCCGGGGAGCTGTTTTTT	CASSFRLAGAPAPGELFF
TRBV11-2	NA	TRBD2	TRBJ2-5	TGTGCCAGCGGGCTAGCGGGAGTAGAGACCCAGTACTTC	CASGLAGVETQYF
TRBV7-2	NA	TRBD1	TRBJ1-2	TGTGCCAGCAGCCGATTAACAGGGGGTAACTATGGCTACACCTTC	CASSRLTGGNYGYTF
TRBV5-1	NA	TRBD2	TRBJ2-2	TGCGCCAGCAGCTCCGGACTAGCGAGCCACACCGGGGAGCTGTTTTTT	CASSSGLASHTGELFF
TRBV10-3	few	TRBD1	TRBJ1-1	TGTGCCATCAGTGAACGACAGGGGGCGGATTCGGCTTTCTTT	CAISERQGADSAFF
TRBV30	NA	TRBD1	TRBJ2-3	TGTGCCTGGAGTTTACAGGGGGATACGCAGTATTTT	CAWSLQGDTQYF
TRBV9	once	NA	TRBJ2-7	TGTGCCAGCAGCTCCACGGACAAGGGCTACGAGCAGTACTTC	CASSSTDKGYEQYF
TRBV28	NA	TRBD1	TRBJ1-5	TGTGCCAGCAGTTTCTCGGACAGGGTGAATCAGCCCCAGCATTTT	CASSFSDRVNQPQHF
TRBV7-9	NA	NA	TRBJ1-1	TGTGCCAGCAGCTCCATATACTCCGGAGGAGGTAACACTGAAGCTTTCTTT	CASSSIYSGGGNTEAFF
TRBV7-9	NA	NA	TRBJ2-3	TGTGCCAGCAGCTCCCGCACAACCACGCAGTATTTT	CASSSRTTTQYF
TRBV19	NA	NA	TRBJ2-3	TGTGCCAGTAGTATTATAGCACAGGCAGATACGCAGTATTTT	CASSIIAQADTQYF
TRBV5-4	NA	TRBD2	TRBJ2-3	TGTGCCAGCAGTTCAGGACTAGCGGGAGGGCCGGGGCGTGATACGCAGTATTTT	CASSSGLAGGPGRDTQYF
TRBV9	few	NA	TRBJ2-5	TGTGCCAGCAGCTCCCAAACGAGAGGGCAAATAGAGACCCAGTACTTC	CASSSQTRGQIETQYF
TRBV7-8	NA	TRBD1	TRBJ2-1	TGTGCCAGCAGCTCCGATTCGACAGGGAGTTCCTACAATGAGCAGTTCTTC	CASSSDSTGSSYNEQFF
TRBV19	once	NA	TRBJ1-2	TGTGCCAGTAGTATGACAACAGGCGAGGAAGGCTACACCTTC	CASSMTTGEEGYTF
TRBV27	NA	TRBD2	TRBJ2-1	TGTGCCAGCAGTTTACTAGCGGGAGCCTTATCCTCCTACAATGAGCAGTTCTTC	CASSLLAGALSSYNEQFF
TRBV6-4	NA	TRBD2	TRBJ2-1	TGTGCCAGCAGTGATTCCATGACTAGCGGGGACTACAATGAGCAGTTCTTC	CASSDSMTSGDYNEQFF
TRBV5-4	NA	NA	TRBJ2-2	TGTGCCAGCAGCTTGGCCGGGTACGGGGAGCTGTTTTTT	CASSLAGYGELFF
TRBV7-7	NA	TRBD2	TRBJ2-3	TGTGCTAGCAGCTTAGCGACTAGCGGGGGTCAAGATACGCAGTATTTT	CASSLATSGGQDTQYF
TRBV9	NA	NA	TRBJ2-1	TGTGCCAGCAGCGTTTTTAGTGACAGCTCCTACAATGAGCAGTTCTTC	CASSVFSDSSYNEQFF
TRBV19	NA	TRBD1	TRBJ1-1	TGTGCCAGTAGTATCCTACGACAGGGGGGGCTTTCCTTT	CASSILRQGGLSF
TRBV6-1	NA	TRBD1	TRBJ2-2	TGTGCCAGCCTACCGGGACAGGGTTCTACCGGGGAGCTGTTTTTT	CASLPGQGSTGELFF
TRBV5-1	NA	TRBD2	TRBJ2-1	TGCGCCAGCAGAGCCCGTGGACTAGCGGGAGCCAATGAGCAGTTCTTC	CASRARGLAGANEQFF
TRBV7-9	once	TRBD1	TRBJ1-2	TGTGCCAGCAGCCCGGGACAGGGCTCCGACTATGGCTACACCTTC	CASSPGQGSDYGYTF
TRBV14	NA	NA	TRBJ2-7	TGTGCCAGCAGCCAAGGAGTACCACCCTCCTCCTACGAGCAGTACTTC	CASSQGVPPSSYEQYF
TRBV7-9	NA	TRBD2	TRBJ2-7	TGTGCCAGCAGCGCCGGGACTAGCGGGAGTTACGAGCAGTACTTC	CASSAGTSGSYEQYF
TRBV5-5	NA	TRBD1	TRBJ1-4	TGTGCCAGCAGCTGGTGGGGGACAGGGGAAGAAAAACTGTTTTTT	CASSWWGTGEEKLFF
TRBV6-6	few	NA	TRBJ1-6	TGTGCCAGCAGTCACGAGGGAGGGCGCTCACCCCTCCACTTT	CASSHEGGRSPLHF
TRBV27	NA	NA	TRBJ1-4	TGTGCCAGCAGTTTTAGGGGGGGGAGGACTAATGAAAAACTGTTTTTT	CASSFRGGRTNEKLFF
TRBV15	NA	TRBD1	TRBJ2-7	TGTGCCACCAGCAGAGATTCCGGGACAGGGTCCTACGAGCAGTACTTC	CATSRDSGTGSYEQYF
TRBV2	NA	NA	TRBJ1-6	TGTGCCAGCAGGGCTTGGACAGAGAATTCACCCCTCCACTTT	CASRAWTENSPLHF
TRBV4-1	NA	NA	TRBJ2-1	TGCGCCAGCAGCCAAGATCCAGGCTCAATAAATGGGCAGTTCTTC	CASSQDPGSINGQFF